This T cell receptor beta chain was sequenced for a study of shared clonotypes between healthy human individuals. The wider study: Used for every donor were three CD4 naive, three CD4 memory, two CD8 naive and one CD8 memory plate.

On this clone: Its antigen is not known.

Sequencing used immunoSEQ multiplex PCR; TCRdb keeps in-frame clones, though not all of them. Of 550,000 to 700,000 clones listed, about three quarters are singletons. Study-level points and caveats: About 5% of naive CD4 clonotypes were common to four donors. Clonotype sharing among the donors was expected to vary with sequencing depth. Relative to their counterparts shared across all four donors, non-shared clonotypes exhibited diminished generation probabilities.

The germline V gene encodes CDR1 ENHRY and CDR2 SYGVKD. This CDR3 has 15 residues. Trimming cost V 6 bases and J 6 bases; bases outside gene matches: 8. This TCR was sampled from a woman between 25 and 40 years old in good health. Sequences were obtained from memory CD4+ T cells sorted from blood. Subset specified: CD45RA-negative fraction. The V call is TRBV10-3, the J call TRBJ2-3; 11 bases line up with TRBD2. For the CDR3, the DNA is TGTGCCATCAGCTTAGCGGGGGGGCACGGGGATACGCAGTATTTT. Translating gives CAISLAGGHGDTQYF.